This T cell receptor beta chain was identified in a study of read filtering for tumor transcriptome and immune sequencing (dated by TCRdb to the early 2020s). Looking at the study overall: The cohort had about 17 male and 11 to 15 female patients with a mean age of roughly 66 years, ranging from roughly 45 to 90. By revised international staging, fewer than ten patients were R-ISS I, about 17 were R-ISS II and 6 or 7 were R-ISS III. After DNase treatment, whole-transcriptome libraries were prepared with the TruSeq RNA Access Library Prep Kit. Per sample, about 3.5 to 11 million TCR-region mapped reads were obtained with IR-seq, compared with only 85 to 1273 with RNA-seq. TCR repertoires obtained by targeted immune repertoire sequencing and by bulk whole-transcriptome sequencing performed on the same bone marrow samples were compared. As a main aim, a read-filtering strategy for immune repertoire data was addressed, with the specific question being whether clonotypes supported by a single read should be removed.

Looking up the germline V gene yields CDR1 ENHRY and CDR2 SYGVKD. The CDR3, cysteine through phenylalanine, is 12 amino acids long. The read is trimmed to its CDR3 DNA, 36 bases read in frame from base 1. V is trimmed back by 8 bases and J by 3 bases, and the junction contains 2 bases that no gene match accounts for. Overall study results and their limits: Single-read clonotypes made up about 81.9% of clonotypes but about 3.5% of total reads in IR-seq, and over 65% of clonotypes and 44.6% of reads in RNA-seq. The correlation between IR-seq and RNA-seq shared clonotype proportions was increased by removal of single-read clonotypes. The sorted CD138-negative fraction was not purified T cells but a mixed bone marrow immune population. Compared with RNA-seq, IR-seq captured clonotypes at much higher depth and more reliably, and a smaller IR-seq throughput was enough to identify most shared clonotypes.

Bone marrow was sampled from every patient at the time of active disease. Ficoll-Hypaque density gradient centrifugation was used to isolate the bone marrow mononuclear cells. Myeloma plasma cells were removed and CD138-negative cells were obtained by negative selection following labeling with CD138 magnetic microbeads on a MACS separator. Flow cytometry on an Attune NxT with CD138 antibodies was used to check the purity of the isolated cells. TRIzol reagent was used to extract total RNA, and a NanoDrop spectrophotometer was used to quantify the extracted RNA. Paired RNA-seq and IR-seq were performed on the CD138-negative bone marrow sample of each patient. Starting from around 400 ng RNA, TCR libraries were constructed with the Immunoverse kit using molecular barcoded adaptors that cover the alpha/delta and beta/gamma chains. TCR library preparation used the same RNA that went into transcriptome sequencing. Sequencing of TCR libraries was carried out on an Illumina HiSeq 4000 with 2 x 150 cycles. In the paper's pipeline: TCR reads were aligned to human V, D, J and C references and assembled into CDR3 clonotypes with MiXCR, including quality filtering and error correction. The tcR package in R was used for analysis of clonotype counts and gene usage diversity. For inspection of raw mapping reads, RNA-seq reads were mapped by STAR aligner version 2.5.3a onto GRCh37 of the human genome. To test the effect of sequencing depth on detected clonotypes, IR-seq fastq files were randomly downsampled using Seqtk 1.3. Clones were called with MiXCR by TCRdb after fastp trimmed the public reads at Q25, and only in-frame beta chains were retained. Rows matching on CDR3 protein sequence are summarized as one entry with the most common DNA and genes. Clone size and V and J calls follow TCRdb, not the original study. The sample table holds around 50,000 distinct CDR3 sequences, of which around 20% were seen once. The top ten constitute approximately 17% of the sample.

This clonotype was detected many times. The antigen it binds to is not known. Nothing much larger sits one base from this clone, and base qualities are not available. The TCR sequence derives from a donor at least 40 years old with multiple myeloma. The chain joins TRBV10-3 to TRBJ2-7, with 9 bases matching TRBD1. Source material: a population of CD138-negative cells sorted from bone marrow. The cell subset or site label on this specimen signifies: bone marrow mononuclear cells depleted of CD138+ plasma/myeloma cells by negative magnetic selection. The CDR3 loop reads CAIATGGYEQYF. DNA sequence: TGTGCCATCGCGACAGGGGGCTACGAGCAGTACTTC.